This is a list of T cell receptor beta chains from one sample in a study of CD8 T cells in Susac syndrome. TCRdb reanalysed the immunoSEQ multiplex PCR reads using MiXCR and keeps one entry per CDR3 protein. The sample contains some 180,000 distinct CDR3 sequences, about 94% of which appear only once. The specimen sequenced was CD4+ T cells from PBMCs. The receptors come from a human donor with Susac syndrome. Each CDR3 is given with its conserved first and last residue. D genes are given only for firm matches. Part of the rows lack a size; the others show once, few, many or a class for expanded clones.

abundance: .; v_gene: TRBV5-1; j_gene: TRBJ2-2; d_gene: .; CDR3nt: TGCGCCAGCAGCTTGATGGAGGCCGGGGAGCTGTTTTTT; CDR3aa: CASSLMEAGELFF
abundance: once; v_gene: TRBV9; j_gene: TRBJ2-1; d_gene: .; CDR3nt: TGTGCCAGCAGCCCGAAGACCTACAATGAGCAGTTCTTC; CDR3aa: CASSPKTYNEQFF
abundance: .; v_gene: TRBV29-1; j_gene: TRBJ2-5; d_gene: TRBD2; CDR3nt: TGCAGCGGACTGGCGGGGGGGGTGGAGACCCAGTACTTC; CDR3aa: CSGLAGGVETQYF
abundance: .; v_gene: TRBV11-2; j_gene: TRBJ1-4; d_gene: TRBD1; CDR3nt: TGTGCCAGCAGCTTCTACAGGGGAACTAATGAAAAACTGTTTTTT; CDR3aa: CASSFYRGTNEKLFF
abundance: .; v_gene: TRBV28; j_gene: TRBJ2-5; d_gene: .; CDR3nt: TGTGCCAGCAGTTTATTGGGCTCCACGGAGACCCAGTACTTC; CDR3aa: CASSLLGSTETQYF
abundance: .; v_gene: TRBV7-2; j_gene: TRBJ2-7; d_gene: .; CDR3nt: TGTGCCAGCACCGTGGACCCCGGGTGGTCCGAGCAGTACTTC; CDR3aa: CASTVDPGWSEQYF
abundance: .; v_gene: TRBV21-1; j_gene: TRBJ2-5; d_gene: .; CDR3nt: TGTGCCAGCAGCAAAGCGTTTGGGAGACAGGGGGGTTCCTACGGGCTGTTTTTGGCCCAGTACTTC; CDR3aa: CASSKAFGRQGGSYGLFLAQYF
abundance: .; v_gene: TRBV2; j_gene: TRBJ2-5; d_gene: TRBD2; CDR3nt: TGTGCCAGCTTGAGCGGGGGGGAAGAGACCCAGTACTTC; CDR3aa: CASLSGGEETQYF
abundance: .; v_gene: TRBV5-1; j_gene: TRBJ1-5; d_gene: .; CDR3nt: TGCGCCAGCAGCCCCGGGGGGCCAGGGCAGCCCCAGCATTTT; CDR3aa: CASSPGGPGQPQHF
abundance: .; v_gene: TRBV5-4; j_gene: TRBJ2-2; d_gene: .; CDR3nt: TGTGCCAGCAGCCAAATGGGAGACACCGGGGAGCTGTTTTTT; CDR3aa: CASSQMGDTGELFF
abundance: .; v_gene: TRBV2; j_gene: TRBJ1-1; d_gene: .; CDR3nt: TGTGCCAGCAGATCCCAGGGGTGGACTGAAGCTTTCTTT; CDR3aa: CASRSQGWTEAFF
abundance: .; v_gene: TRBV9; j_gene: TRBJ1-2; d_gene: .; CDR3nt: TGTGCCAGCAGCGTAGCTTTGACCGGCTATGGCTACACCTTC; CDR3aa: CASSVALTGYGYTF
abundance: .; v_gene: TRBV5-1; j_gene: TRBJ1-1; d_gene: TRBD1; CDR3nt: TGCGCCAGCAGCCGGGGACAGGTCACTGAAGCTTTCTTT; CDR3aa: CASSRGQVTEAFF
abundance: once; v_gene: TRBV29-1; j_gene: TRBJ2-2; d_gene: .; CDR3nt: TGCAGCGCTCGATATGAGACTAGATCCGGGGAGCTGTTTTTT; CDR3aa: CSARYETRSGELFF
abundance: .; v_gene: TRBV14; j_gene: TRBJ2-2; d_gene: .; CDR3nt: TGTGCCAGCAGCCAAGAGAAACCACTCCACACCGGGGAGCTGTTTTTT; CDR3aa: CASSQEKPLHTGELFF
abundance: .; v_gene: TRBV9; j_gene: TRBJ2-1; d_gene: .; CDR3nt: TGTGCCAGCAGCGTAGAGGGTTGGAATGAGCAGTTCTTC; CDR3aa: CASSVEGWNEQFF
abundance: .; v_gene: TRBV7-9; j_gene: TRBJ2-7; d_gene: .; CDR3nt: TGTGCCAGCAGCAACACCTACGAGCAGTACTTC; CDR3aa: CASSNTYEQYF
abundance: .; v_gene: TRBV7-6; j_gene: TRBJ2-7; d_gene: .; CDR3nt: TGTGCCAGCAGCTTAGCGGGTGGGCCGCAGGAGCAGTACTTC; CDR3aa: CASSLAGGPQEQYF
abundance: .; v_gene: TRBV19; j_gene: TRBJ2-1; d_gene: TRBD2; CDR3nt: TGTGCCAGTAGTCCTCTAGCGGGAGTAATCAATGAGCAGTTCTTC; CDR3aa: CASSPLAGVINEQFF
abundance: .; v_gene: TRBV11-2; j_gene: TRBJ1-2; d_gene: .; CDR3nt: TGTGCCAGCAGCCGTCGGGACGGCTACACCTTC; CDR3aa: CASSRRDGYTF
abundance: .; v_gene: TRBV20-1; j_gene: TRBJ1-5; d_gene: .; CDR3nt: TGCAGTGCTAGGGCCACCGGGGACGGGAATCAGCCCCAGCATTTT; CDR3aa: CSARATGDGNQPQHF
abundance: .; v_gene: TRBV29-1; j_gene: TRBJ1-1; d_gene: .; CDR3nt: TGCAGCGCAAGACAGCAGAACACTGAAGCTTTCTTT; CDR3aa: CSARQQNTEAFF
abundance: .; v_gene: TRBV18; j_gene: TRBJ1-1; d_gene: .; CDR3nt: TGTGCCAGCTCACCAGTTGTCGTAAGAACGACTGAAGCTTTCTTT; CDR3aa: CASSPVVVRTTEAFF
abundance: .; v_gene: TRBV20-1; j_gene: TRBJ1-5; d_gene: .; CDR3nt: TGCAGTGCCGGTCCGTCAGGACACGATCAGCCCCAGCATTTT; CDR3aa: CSAGPSGHDQPQHF
abundance: .; v_gene: TRBV20-1; j_gene: TRBJ2-7; d_gene: TRBD2; CDR3nt: TGCAGTGCTATTAAAACTAGCGGGAGAACCTACGAGCAGTACTTC; CDR3aa: CSAIKTSGRTYEQYF
abundance: .; v_gene: TRBV28; j_gene: TRBJ2-6; d_gene: .; CDR3nt: TGTGCCAGCACCCACGGCCCTCCGCCTGGGGCCAACGTCCTGACTTTC; CDR3aa: CASTHGPPPGANVLTF
abundance: .; v_gene: TRBV5-6; j_gene: TRBJ2-7; d_gene: .; CDR3nt: TGTGCCAGCAGCTTGACCGGTGGGAGCGAGCAGTACTTC; CDR3aa: CASSLTGGSEQYF
abundance: .; v_gene: TRBV20-1; j_gene: TRBJ2-1; d_gene: TRBD2; CDR3nt: TGCAGTGCTACCACGGGACTAGCGGGCTATGAGCAGTTCTTC; CDR3aa: CSATTGLAGYEQFF
abundance: once; v_gene: TRBV19; j_gene: TRBJ1-5; d_gene: .; CDR3nt: TGTGCCACCCAAGGACAGATCAATCAGCCCCAGCATTTT; CDR3aa: CATQGQINQPQHF
abundance: .; v_gene: TRBV23-1; j_gene: TRBJ2-1; d_gene: TRBD2; CDR3nt: TGCGCCAGCAGTCAACGAGCGGGGGGCCGCAATGAGCAGTTCTTC; CDR3aa: CASSQRAGGRNEQFF
abundance: .; v_gene: TRBV20-1; j_gene: TRBJ2-6; d_gene: .; CDR3nt: TGCAGTGTCACCCCCGTATGGGCGGACTCTGGGGCCAACGTCCTGACTTTC; CDR3aa: CSVTPVWADSGANVLTF
abundance: .; v_gene: TRBV28; j_gene: TRBJ2-7; d_gene: TRBD2; CDR3nt: TGTGCCAGCAGTCCCCTAGGTAGCGGGAGTTTTGGCGAGCAGTACTTC; CDR3aa: CASSPLGSGSFGEQYF
abundance: .; v_gene: TRBV6-6; j_gene: TRBJ1-1; d_gene: .; CDR3nt: TGTGCCAGCAGTTACTCGCTGGAGAACACTGAAGCTTTCTTT; CDR3aa: CASSYSLENTEAFF
abundance: once; v_gene: TRBV29-1; j_gene: TRBJ1-1; d_gene: .; CDR3nt: TGCAGCGTTGCATCACAGTCGAACACTGAAGCTTTCTTT; CDR3aa: CSVASQSNTEAFF
abundance: .; v_gene: TRBV30; j_gene: TRBJ2-2; d_gene: TRBD1; CDR3nt: TGTGCCTGGAGGGACAGGGTGGACGGGGAGCTGTTTTTT; CDR3aa: CAWRDRVDGELFF
abundance: .; v_gene: TRBV7-7; j_gene: TRBJ2-2; d_gene: TRBD2; CDR3nt: TGTGCTAGCAGCCAGGGACTAGCGGCGGCGAACACCGGGGAGCTGTTTTTT; CDR3aa: CASSQGLAAANTGELFF
abundance: .; v_gene: TRBV7-2; j_gene: TRBJ2-1; d_gene: TRBD2; CDR3nt: TGTGCCAGCAGCTTAGGGACTAGCGGGGTTCTGGGCAATGAGCAGTTCTTC; CDR3aa: CASSLGTSGVLGNEQFF
abundance: .; v_gene: TRBV30; j_gene: TRBJ1-5; d_gene: TRBD1; CDR3nt: TGTGCCTGGAGTGGGACAGGGCTCAATCAGCCCCAGCATTTT; CDR3aa: CAWSGTGLNQPQHF
abundance: once; v_gene: TRBV13; j_gene: TRBJ1-6; d_gene: .; CDR3nt: TGTGCCAACAGCTTAGGAGGGTATAATTCACCCCTCCACTTT; CDR3aa: CANSLGGYNSPLHF
abundance: .; v_gene: TRBV14; j_gene: TRBJ2-1; d_gene: .; CDR3nt: TGTGCCAGCAGCCAAATCCGGGGACGTGAACAGTTCTTC; CDR3aa: CASSQIRGREQFF
abundance: .; v_gene: TRBV4-1; j_gene: TRBJ1-2; d_gene: .; CDR3nt: TGCGCCAGCAGCCAAGATGGGCTTCGGGGCTATGGCTACACCTTC; CDR3aa: CASSQDGLRGYGYTF
abundance: .; v_gene: TRBV6-5; j_gene: TRBJ2-2; d_gene: TRBD1; CDR3nt: TGTGCCAGCAGTTACACAGGGGAAAATACCGGGGAGCTGTTTTTT; CDR3aa: CASSYTGENTGELFF
abundance: .; v_gene: TRBV7-9; j_gene: TRBJ2-7; d_gene: TRBD1; CDR3nt: TGTGCCAGCAGCCCGGGGACAGGGAGCTTTGAGCAGTACTTC; CDR3aa: CASSPGTGSFEQYF
abundance: .; v_gene: TRBV4-2; j_gene: TRBJ1-4; d_gene: .; CDR3nt: TGTGCCAGCAGCCAAGATGAGGGGCGTAATGAAAAACTGTTTTTT; CDR3aa: CASSQDEGRNEKLFF
abundance: once; v_gene: TRBV27; j_gene: TRBJ1-6; d_gene: .; CDR3nt: TGTGCCAGCAGTTTGGGCCCAGCAAATAATTCACCCCTCCACTTT; CDR3aa: CASSLGPANNSPLHF
abundance: .; v_gene: TRBV4-3; j_gene: TRBJ1-4; d_gene: .; CDR3nt: TGCGCCAGCAGCCAAGCTACGGGGGGGGCAAAAGTGTTTTTT; CDR3aa: CASSQATGGAKVFF
abundance: .; v_gene: TRBV6-5; j_gene: TRBJ1-2; d_gene: .; CDR3nt: TGTGCCAGCAGCTACAGCCGAGCGAACTATGGCTACACCTTC; CDR3aa: CASSYSRANYGYTF
abundance: .; v_gene: TRBV7-8; j_gene: TRBJ2-5; d_gene: .; CDR3nt: TGTGCCAGCAGCGCCCGATGGGGAGAGACCCAGTACTTC; CDR3aa: CASSARWGETQYF
abundance: .; v_gene: TRBV6-1; j_gene: TRBJ1-1; d_gene: .; CDR3nt: TGTGCCAGCAGACCCGAGGTCCCAAACACTGAAGCTTTCTTT; CDR3aa: CASRPEVPNTEAFF
abundance: few; v_gene: TRBV7-2; j_gene: TRBJ1-2; d_gene: .; CDR3nt: TGTGCCAGCAGCTTGGGGCAGGGGAACTATGGCTACACCTTC; CDR3aa: CASSLGQGNYGYTF
abundance: .; v_gene: TRBV15; j_gene: TRBJ2-5; d_gene: .; CDR3nt: TGTGCCACCAGCAGAGCCCACCGGGTGTGGGGGCGCGGAGAGACCCAGTACTTC; CDR3aa: CATSRAHRVWGRGETQYF
abundance: .; v_gene: TRBV5-4; j_gene: TRBJ2-2; d_gene: .; CDR3nt: TGTGCCAGCAGCCCTGCGGGTGCCGGGGAGCTGTTTTTT; CDR3aa: CASSPAGAGELFF
abundance: few; v_gene: TRBV20-1; j_gene: TRBJ1-1; d_gene: .; CDR3nt: TGCAGTGCTAGAGAGGGCTCGAACACTGAAGCTTTCTTT; CDR3aa: CSAREGSNTEAFF
abundance: once; v_gene: TRBV20-1; j_gene: TRBJ1-5; d_gene: .; CDR3nt: TGCAGTGCTAGACCATCAAGGGGGGGGCGACAGGGCAATCAGCCCCAGCATTTT; CDR3aa: CSARPSRGGRQGNQPQHF
abundance: .; v_gene: TRBV18; j_gene: TRBJ2-5; d_gene: .; CDR3nt: TGTGCCAGCTCACCCCTATGGGGTCAAGAGACCCAGTACTTC; CDR3aa: CASSPLWGQETQYF
abundance: .; v_gene: TRBV5-1; j_gene: TRBJ1-4; d_gene: TRBD1; CDR3nt: TGCGCCAGCAGCCCACAGACAGGGGGCCGGAATGAAAAACTGTTTTTT; CDR3aa: CASSPQTGGRNEKLFF
abundance: .; v_gene: TRBV5-6; j_gene: TRBJ1-1; d_gene: .; CDR3nt: TGTGCCAGCAGCTTTGGGTTAGGCACTGAAGCTTTCTTT; CDR3aa: CASSFGLGTEAFF